The 17 T cell receptor beta chains in this list originate from one sample, sequenced in a study of T-cell memory formation after mild COVID-19. TCRdb passed the 5' RACE reads through MiXCR, listing each CDR3 protein once. The sample comprises fewer than 90,000 distinct CDR3 sequences, roughly 14% of which are singletons, and roughly a third rests with the top ten. Source material: PBMCs or a T cell subset sorted from them (not recorded which). Receptor source: an adult woman who had mild COVID-19 (a few samples of this study predate the infection). Cell type and time point are not known.

This clonotype was seen a few times. This chain uses TRBV5-1 with TRBJ2-3; D not resolved. CDR3 length: 14 amino acids. CDR1 and CDR2 from the germline V gene are SGHRS and YFSETQ. V gave up 1 base and J gave up 6 bases, with 12 bases separating them. Written as DNA, the CDR3 is TGCGCCAGCAGCTTGATGGGGTCTACGGATACGCAGTATTTT. This sequence encodes CASSLMGSTDTQYF.

The J gene is TRBJ1-1, the V gene TRBV12-3 or TRBV12-4; D unresolved. This CDR3 is built from 12 residues. V lost 5 bases, J lost 5 bases, and 9 bases lay in between. This CDR3 is CASSLLGTEAFF. CDR3 nucleotides: TGTGCCAGCAGTCTTTTAGGGACTGAAGCTTTCTTT.

V and J are TRBV20-1 and TRBJ2-7; a weak D match, TRBD1 (6 bases). Germline-derived CDR1 and CDR2 are DFQATT and SNEGSKA (reference sequence). With 4 bases removed from V and 1 base from J, the gap between germline ends came to 8 bases. The CDR3 covers 12 residues. The CDR3 loop reads CSAMDSSYEQYF. In DNA form, the CDR3 reads TGCAGTGCTATGGACAGTTCCTACGAGCAGTACTTC.

The genes are TRBV5-1 and TRBJ1-2; 7 bases match TRBD1. CDR3 length: 15 residues. Germline CDR1 reads SGHRS; CDR2 reads YFSETQ. With 0 bases clipped from V and 0 bases from J, the junction kept 2 bases outside the gene matches. CDR3 in amino acids: CASSLGGTANYGYTF. CDR3 nucleotide sequence: TGCGCCAGCAGCTTGGGCGGGACAGCTAACTATGGCTACACCTTC.

This clonotype has a handful of counts. The J gene is TRBJ2-7, the V gene TRBV20-1, with 8 nucleotides matching TRBD1. Germline values: CDR1 DFQATT, CDR2 SNEGSKA (reference sequence). The CDR3 totals 12 residues. The CDR3 region has the DNA TGCGGATGCGGGACAGGTTCCTACGAGCAGTACTTC. It codes for CGCGTGSYEQYF.

This chain's CDR3 is CASSIGATLREQYF. CDR3 in DNA: TGTGCCAGTAGTATCGGGGCGACCCTCCGCGAGCAGTACTTC. The chain couples TRBV19 to TRBJ2-7; D might be TRBD1 or TRBD2, each matching 5 bases. Germline CDR1 and CDR2: LNHDA and SQIVND (reference sequence). CDR3 length: 14 amino acids. Trimming stripped 3 bases from V and 6 bases from J, with 15 bases between. The variable domain in full, with the rest retrieved from reference TRBV19 and TRBJ2-7, is DGGITQSPKYLFRKEGQNVTLSCEQNLNHDAMYWYRQDPGQGLRLIYYSQIVNDFQKGDIAEGYSVSREKKESFPLTVTSAQKNPTAFYLCASSIGATLREQYFGPGTRLTVT.

The chain combines TRBV12-3 or TRBV12-4 with TRBJ2-2, with TRBD2 identical over 10 bases. The CDR3 has 17 residues. V dropped 6 bases and J dropped 1; count of bases not matched to a gene: 8. The CDR3 here is CASSPEASGGNTGELFF. The CDR3 bases are TGTGCCAGCAGCCCCGAAGCTAGCGGGGGGAACACCGGGGAGCTGTTTTTT.

The genes are TRBV30 and TRBJ2-3, with D uncertain. The CDR3 sequence is 12 residues long. Trimming took 2 bases from V and 0 from J, leaving 3 bases between them. Germline values: CDR1 GTSNPN, CDR2 SVGIG (reference sequence). CDR3 DNA sequence: TGTGCCTGGAGTCCTAGCACAGATACGCAGTATTTT. This encodes CAWSPSTDTQYF.

The sample holds a few counts of this clonotype. The V gene is TRBV7-9, the J gene TRBJ2-3; D not resolved. CDR1 and CDR2 from the germline V gene are SEHNR and FQNEAQ (reference sequence). V lost 6 bases to trimming and J lost 4 bases, with 8 bases between them. The CDR3 is 12 residues long. As DNA, the CDR3 is TGTGCCAGCAGAGCTGGCCCAGATACGCAGTATTTT. Translation gives CASRAGPDTQYF. Complete variable domain (other parts from reference TRBV7-9 and TRBJ2-3): DTGVSQNPRHKITKRGQNVTFRCDPISEHNRLYWYRQTLGQGPEFLTYFQNEAQLEKSRLLSDRFSAERPKGSFSTLEIQRTEQGDSAMYLCASRAGPDTQYFGPGTRLTVL.

Only a few counts were recorded for this clonotype. CDR3 DNA sequence: TGTGCCTGGAGTGTACTAGCGGGGGTGTACAATGAGCAGTTCTTC. Protein: CAWSVLAGVYNEQFF. The chain employs TRBV30 and TRBJ2-1, with TRBD2 identical over 11 bases. Trimming took 0 bases from V and 4 from J; bases not matched to a gene: 2. The CDR3 contains 15 residues. Germline V gives CDR1 GTSNPN, CDR2 SVGIG (reference sequence).

The chain uses TRBV2 and TRBJ1-4, with D possibly TRBD1 on 5 matching bases. V lost 1 base and J lost 0, with 18 bases in between. CDR3 size: 19 residues. The germline CDR1 and CDR2 sequences are SNHLY and FYNNEI. The CDR3 DNA is TGTGCCAGCAGTGAAGGGGGGGTGAGGGTGTCGGCAACTAATGAAAAACTGTTTTTT. Translating it yields CASSEGGVRVSATNEKLFF.

Only a few counts were recorded for this clonotype. The chain links TRBV29-1 to TRBJ1-2, with TRBD1 as a possible D gene (5 bases). V lost 6 bases and J 0 bases, leaving 14 bases between the germline ends. Germline V gives CDR1 SQVTM, CDR2 ANQGSEA. This CDR3 region has 14 residues. Here the CDR3 reads CSVWGESSNYGYTF. CDR3 coding DNA: TGCAGCGTCTGGGGGGAATCCTCTAACTATGGCTACACCTTC.

This clonotype was picked up many times. This sequence joins TRBV11-2 and TRBJ2-1; TRBD1 is a possible D gene (6 bases). The CDR3 is 12 residues long. CDR1 is SGHAT and CDR2 is FQNNGV in the germline V gene. V lost 8 bases and J 7 bases, leaving 12 bases between the germline ends. The DNA of the CDR3 is TGTGCCAGCGGTACAGGGTTTAATGAGCAGTTCTTC. This encodes CASGTGFNEQFF. The full variable domain, completed using reference TRBV11-2 and TRBJ2-1, is EAGVAQSPRYKIIEKRQSVAFWCNPISGHATLYWYQQILGQGPKLLIQFQNNGVVDDSQLPKDRFSAERLKGVDSTLKIQPAKLEDSAVYLCASGTGFNEQFFGPGTRLTVL.

This clonotype was seen a handful of times. V usage is TRBV15 and J usage is TRBJ2-3; 10 positions agree with TRBD1. The germline V gene encodes CDR1 LNHNV and CDR2 YYDKDF (reference sequence). V lost 3 bases and J lost 3; bases outside the gene matches: 12. The CDR3 sequence is 18 residues long. The CDR3 spells CATSRHDFGTGETDTQYF. Here the CDR3 DNA reads TGTGCCACCAGCAGGCACGATTTCGGGACAGGGGAAACAGATACGCAGTATTTT.

The J gene is TRBJ2-2, the V gene TRBV7-2; 9 bases map to TRBD2. V gave up 5 bases and J gave up 8 bases; unmatched junction bases: 3. The CDR3 extends over 13 amino acids. Germline CDR1 SGHTA, CDR2 FQGNSA. The CDR3 DNA reads as TGTGCCAGCAGCCATCTAGCGGGAGGGGAGCTGTTTTTT. The encoded protein is CASSHLAGGELFF.

The CDR3 DNA sequence: TGTGCCAGCAGCCGACAGGGGGGCTCCTACAATGAGCAGTTCTTC. Protein: CASSRQGGSYNEQFF. The rearrangement joins TRBV11-2 to TRBJ2-1; TRBD1 aligns across 9 bases. The V and J ends lost 5 bases and 0 bases, in that order; junction bases with no gene match: 2. In germline, CDR1 is SGHAT, CDR2 FQNNGV. CDR3 size: 15 residues.

This chain uses TRBV10-3 with TRBJ2-3, with a weak D call TRBD2 (6 bases). The CDR3 loop spans 14 amino acids. The V and J ends lost 0 bases and 3 bases respectively, with 7 bases between them. The V gene's germline CDR1 is ENHRY and CDR2 SYGVKD. CDR3: CAISESGGTDTQYF. DNA of the CDR3: TGTGCCATCAGTGAGTCCGGGGGAACAGATACGCAGTATTTT.